Listed below are T cell receptor beta chains from one sample, sequenced in a study of cytomegalovirus exposure and HLA in healthy donors. The table came from immunoSEQ multiplex PCR; TCRdb's copy has only in-frame clones and leaves some out. In the table there are over 100,000 clones, 87% of which are singletons. The sequenced sample consisted of PBMCs. The source is a woman between 25 and 40 years old in good health and CMV-seronegative. The CDR3 runs from the conserved cysteine through the conserved F or W. The order of the fields is clone size, J gene, CDR3 length, V gene, D gene, CDR3 DNA, CDR3 protein. A D gene is named only where the DNA matches it firmly. Clone size is not always given. Where it is, it says once, few, many or a class for expanded clones.

abundance: NA; j_gene: TRBJ2-1; len: 14; v_gene: TRBV2; d_gene: NA; CDR3nt: TGTGCCAGCAGTGATAGGAGCCGCTACAATGAGCAGTTCTTC; CDR3aa: CASSDRSRYNEQFF
abundance: NA; j_gene: TRBJ1-1; len: 16; v_gene: TRBV5-1; d_gene: TRBD1; CDR3nt: TGCGCCAGCAGCTTGGTGACAGGGGCCGATTACACTGAAGCTTTCTTT; CDR3aa: CASSLVTGADYTEAFF
abundance: NA; j_gene: TRBJ2-1; len: 17; v_gene: TRBV19; d_gene: TRBD2; CDR3nt: TGTGCCAGTAGTCCTCTCGCCGGGGCGGGAGGGGTCAATGAGCAGTTCTTC; CDR3aa: CASSPLAGAGGVNEQFF
abundance: NA; j_gene: TRBJ1-1; len: 14; v_gene: TRBV12-5; d_gene: NA; CDR3nt: TGTGCTAGTGGATCAGGGTTGGGGAACACTGAAGCTTTCTTT; CDR3aa: CASGSGLGNTEAFF
abundance: NA; j_gene: TRBJ1-4; len: 14; v_gene: TRBV28; d_gene: NA; CDR3nt: TGTGCCAGCAGTTCCGGGACTACAAATGAAAAACTGTTTTTT; CDR3aa: CASSSGTTNEKLFF
abundance: few; j_gene: TRBJ1-1; len: 14; v_gene: TRBV6-6; d_gene: NA; CDR3nt: TGTGCCAGCAGTACCCCGACAGAAGACACTGAAGCTTTCTTT; CDR3aa: CASSTPTEDTEAFF
abundance: NA; j_gene: TRBJ1-5; len: 14; v_gene: TRBV30; d_gene: NA; CDR3nt: TGTGCCTGGAGGGAAACAGGGTCGGGTCAGCCCCAGCATTTT; CDR3aa: CAWRETGSGQPQHF
abundance: once; j_gene: TRBJ2-7; len: 14; v_gene: TRBV27; d_gene: NA; CDR3nt: TGTGCCAGCAGTTTCTCCAGAGGCCCCTACGAGCAGTACTTC; CDR3aa: CASSFSRGPYEQYF
abundance: NA; j_gene: TRBJ2-1; len: 14; v_gene: TRBV11-2; d_gene: NA; CDR3nt: TGTGCCAGCAGCTTAGAAGGGACTCACAATGAGCAGTTCTTC; CDR3aa: CASSLEGTHNEQFF
abundance: NA; j_gene: TRBJ2-3; len: 14; v_gene: TRBV19; d_gene: TRBD2; CDR3nt: TGTGCCAGTAGTAACCTAGCGGGGGAGGATACGCAGTATTTT; CDR3aa: CASSNLAGEDTQYF
abundance: NA; j_gene: TRBJ2-1; len: 15; v_gene: TRBV5-1; d_gene: NA; CDR3nt: TGCGCCAGCAGCTTGGATCCCGACATATACAATGAGCAGTTCTTC; CDR3aa: CASSLDPDIYNEQFF
abundance: NA; j_gene: TRBJ2-1; len: 15; v_gene: TRBV5-1; d_gene: TRBD1; CDR3nt: TGCGCCAGCAGCTTGGGCGGGACAGGGGGAAATGAGCAGTTCTTC; CDR3aa: CASSLGGTGGNEQFF
abundance: NA; j_gene: TRBJ2-7; len: 13; v_gene: TRBV2; d_gene: NA; CDR3nt: TGTGCCAGCAGTAACCAGGGCCCCTACGAGCAGTACTTC; CDR3aa: CASSNQGPYEQYF
abundance: few; j_gene: TRBJ1-4; len: 14; v_gene: TRBV5-6; d_gene: NA; CDR3nt: TGTGCCAGCAGCTTATTGGGAGCTAATGAAAAACTGTTTTTT; CDR3aa: CASSLLGANEKLFF
abundance: NA; j_gene: TRBJ2-3; len: 15; v_gene: TRBV7-6; d_gene: TRBD2; CDR3nt: TGTGCCAGCAGCTTAAGACTAGCGGGGTTAGATACGCAGTATTTT; CDR3aa: CASSLRLAGLDTQYF
abundance: NA; j_gene: TRBJ2-1; len: 14; v_gene: TRBV7-2; d_gene: TRBD2; CDR3nt: TGTGCCAGCAGCTTAGTACTAGCGGGGAATGAGCAGTTCTTC; CDR3aa: CASSLVLAGNEQFF
abundance: NA; j_gene: TRBJ1-1; len: 10; v_gene: TRBV28; d_gene: NA; CDR3nt: TGTGCCACGAGGGACACTGAAGCTTTCTTT; CDR3aa: CATRDTEAFF
abundance: NA; j_gene: TRBJ2-3; len: 12; v_gene: TRBV6-5; d_gene: TRBD2; CDR3nt: TGTGCCAGCAGCCTACTAGCGGCCCGTCAGTATTTT; CDR3aa: CASSLLAARQYF
abundance: NA; j_gene: TRBJ2-2; len: 14; v_gene: TRBV7-9; d_gene: NA; CDR3nt: TGTGCCAGCAGCCATTTGGGCGACACCGGGGAGCTGTTTTTT; CDR3aa: CASSHLGDTGELFF
abundance: NA; j_gene: TRBJ2-7; len: 14; v_gene: TRBV18; d_gene: TRBD1; CDR3nt: TGTGCCAGCTCACCCCGGGACAGAGAGGGAGAGCAGTACTTC; CDR3aa: CASSPRDREGEQYF
abundance: NA; j_gene: TRBJ2-1; len: 15; v_gene: TRBV5-1; d_gene: NA; CDR3nt: TGCGCCAGCAGCCTACAAAGGACAAGTCACAATGAGCAGTTCTTC; CDR3aa: CASSLQRTSHNEQFF
abundance: NA; j_gene: TRBJ1-2; len: 16; v_gene: TRBV25-1; d_gene: NA; CDR3nt: TGTGCCAGCAGCACGAGCCAGACAGAGACTAACTATGGCTACACCTTC; CDR3aa: CASSTSQTETNYGYTF
abundance: few; j_gene: TRBJ1-1; len: 13; v_gene: TRBV7-6; d_gene: NA; CDR3nt: TGTGCCAGCAGCCTCGCGGGAAACACTGAAGCTTTCTTT; CDR3aa: CASSLAGNTEAFF
abundance: NA; j_gene: TRBJ2-7; len: 15; v_gene: TRBV7-9; d_gene: TRBD2; CDR3nt: TGTGCCAGCAGCTCGACTAGCGGGGCCCACTACGAGCAGTACTTC; CDR3aa: CASSSTSGAHYEQYF
abundance: NA; j_gene: TRBJ2-7; len: 13; v_gene: TRBV14; d_gene: NA; CDR3nt: TGTGCCAGCAGTCGCCGTCAGGGTTACGAGCAGTACTTC; CDR3aa: CASSRRQGYEQYF
abundance: NA; j_gene: TRBJ1-2; len: 13; v_gene: TRBV2; d_gene: NA; CDR3nt: TGTGCCAGCAGTCTCCAGGGAGGCTATGGCTACACCTTC; CDR3aa: CASSLQGGYGYTF
abundance: NA; j_gene: TRBJ2-1; len: 15; v_gene: TRBV4-2; d_gene: NA; CDR3nt: TGTGCCAGCAGCCATAGCGCGAGCTCCTACAATGAGCAGTTCTTC; CDR3aa: CASSHSASSYNEQFF
abundance: NA; j_gene: TRBJ1-3; len: 18; v_gene: TRBV7-6; d_gene: TRBD1; CDR3nt: TGTGCCAGCAGCTCCTACCTGGGACAGGACGACACTGGAAACACCATATATTTT; CDR3aa: CASSSYLGQDDTGNTIYF
abundance: NA; j_gene: TRBJ2-2; len: 17; v_gene: TRBV19; d_gene: TRBD2; CDR3nt: TGTGCCAGTAGTGTCGGACTAGCGGCCTCGAGCACCGGGGAGCTGTTTTTT; CDR3aa: CASSVGLAASSTGELFF
abundance: NA; j_gene: TRBJ2-7; len: 13; v_gene: TRBV7-3; d_gene: TRBD1; CDR3nt: TGTGCCAGCAGCTGGGACAGGGGGCACGAGCAGTACTTC; CDR3aa: CASSWDRGHEQYF
abundance: NA; j_gene: TRBJ1-1; len: 15; v_gene: TRBV5-6; d_gene: TRBD1; CDR3nt: TGTGCCAGCAGACCTACAGGGGCCATGAACACTGAAGCTTTCTTT; CDR3aa: CASRPTGAMNTEAFF
abundance: NA; j_gene: TRBJ2-7; len: 14; v_gene: TRBV5-4; d_gene: NA; CDR3nt: TGTGCCAGCAGCCTATCCTTCGGGACTTACGAGCAGTACTTC; CDR3aa: CASSLSFGTYEQYF
abundance: NA; j_gene: TRBJ2-3; len: 20; v_gene: TRBV21-1; d_gene: NA; CDR3nt: TGTGCCAGCAGCAACGTACCAATCCCGAGACAGGGGATCAGCACAGATACGCAGTATTTT; CDR3aa: CASSNVPIPRQGISTDTQYF
abundance: few; j_gene: TRBJ1-1; len: 13; v_gene: TRBV10-2; d_gene: TRBD1; CDR3nt: TGCGCCAGCATGATGGACAGGGACACTGAAGCTTTCTTT; CDR3aa: CASMMDRDTEAFF
abundance: NA; j_gene: TRBJ2-5; len: 11; v_gene: TRBV5-1; d_gene: NA; CDR3nt: TGCGCCAGCCGGTCAGGCGAGACCCAGTACTTC; CDR3aa: CASRSGETQYF
abundance: NA; j_gene: TRBJ1-2; len: 15; v_gene: TRBV10-2; d_gene: TRBD1; CDR3nt: TGCGCCAGCAGTGGACCCGACAGGGAGGACTATGGCTACACCTTC; CDR3aa: CASSGPDREDYGYTF
abundance: NA; j_gene: TRBJ2-6; len: 15; v_gene: TRBV28; d_gene: NA; CDR3nt: TGTGCCAGCAGCCCACCTAGTGCCGGGGCCAACGTCCTGACTTTC; CDR3aa: CASSPPSAGANVLTF
abundance: NA; j_gene: TRBJ2-2; len: 13; v_gene: TRBV6-5; d_gene: NA; CDR3nt: TGTGCCAGCAGCTTTAGAAACACCGGGGAGCTGTTTTTT; CDR3aa: CASSFRNTGELFF
abundance: NA; j_gene: TRBJ2-1; len: 15; v_gene: TRBV2; d_gene: TRBD1; CDR3nt: TGTGCCAGCAGGGCCCGGACAGGGGGCTACAATGAGCAGTTCTTC; CDR3aa: CASRARTGGYNEQFF
abundance: NA; j_gene: TRBJ2-1; len: 15; v_gene: TRBV30; d_gene: TRBD2; CDR3nt: TGTGCCTGGAGTGCGGCCGGGACTAGCGCCAATGAGCAGTTCTTC; CDR3aa: CAWSAAGTSANEQFF
abundance: NA; j_gene: TRBJ2-7; len: 15; v_gene: TRBV4-3; d_gene: NA; CDR3nt: TGCGCCAGCAGCCAAGAGATTTGGGCCGCGGGCGAGCAGTACTTC; CDR3aa: CASSQEIWAAGEQYF
abundance: NA; j_gene: TRBJ2-2; len: 15; v_gene: TRBV9; d_gene: TRBD2; CDR3nt: TGTGCCAGCAGCGGGACTAGCATCGACACCGGGGAGCTGTTTTTT; CDR3aa: CASSGTSIDTGELFF
abundance: NA; j_gene: TRBJ2-3; len: 12; v_gene: TRBV21-1; d_gene: NA; CDR3nt: TGTGCCAGCAGCAGTCGGACAGATACGCAGTATTTT; CDR3aa: CASSSRTDTQYF
abundance: NA; j_gene: TRBJ1-2; len: 13; v_gene: TRBV28; d_gene: TRBD1; CDR3nt: TGTGCCAGCAGCCCAGGGGGCAACTATGGCTACACCTTC; CDR3aa: CASSPGGNYGYTF
abundance: NA; j_gene: TRBJ2-2; len: 16; v_gene: TRBV7-2; d_gene: NA; CDR3nt: TGTGCCAGCAGCTTAGTAGAAGCCTTGAGTGCCGGGGAGCTGTTTTTT; CDR3aa: CASSLVEALSAGELFF
abundance: once; j_gene: TRBJ2-3; len: 11; v_gene: TRBV20-1; d_gene: NA; CDR3nt: TGCAGTGCTGGGCGGGTGGATACGCAGTATTTT; CDR3aa: CSAGRVDTQYF
abundance: NA; j_gene: TRBJ2-1; len: 16; v_gene: TRBV5-4; d_gene: TRBD2; CDR3nt: TGTGCCAGCAGCTTGGTTGGGCGGGAGCTAGACAATGAGCAGTTCTTC; CDR3aa: CASSLVGRELDNEQFF
abundance: NA; j_gene: TRBJ1-4; len: 12; v_gene: TRBV6-1; d_gene: TRBD1; CDR3nt: TGTGCCAGCAGTCAGGGGGCGGAAAAACTGTTTTTT; CDR3aa: CASSQGAEKLFF
abundance: once; j_gene: TRBJ1-3; len: 17; v_gene: TRBV18; d_gene: NA; CDR3nt: TGTGCCAGCTCACCACGGATGGGACAACCCTCTGGAAACACCATATATTTT; CDR3aa: CASSPRMGQPSGNTIYF
abundance: NA; j_gene: TRBJ1-4; len: 18; v_gene: TRBV28; d_gene: NA; CDR3nt: TGTGCCAGCAGTTTATCAGGGGCGGGCCCCCCAACTAATGAAAAACTGTTTTTT; CDR3aa: CASSLSGAGPPTNEKLFF
abundance: NA; j_gene: TRBJ2-3; len: 17; v_gene: TRBV18; d_gene: TRBD2; CDR3nt: TGTGCCAGCTCACCCGGACTAGCGGGGGGGCCCGGAGATACGCAGTATTTT; CDR3aa: CASSPGLAGGPGDTQYF
abundance: few; j_gene: TRBJ1-3; len: 19; v_gene: TRBV6-7; d_gene: NA; CDR3nt: TGTGCCAGCCAAATCCAGCCCCACAAATTCAGGGCCTCTGGAAACACCATATATTTT; CDR3aa: CASQIQPHKFRASGNTIYF
abundance: NA; j_gene: TRBJ1-5; len: 16; v_gene: TRBV25-1; d_gene: TRBD1; CDR3nt: TGTGCCAGCAGTGAACTAACAGGGGGGTGGGATCAGCCCCAGCATTTT; CDR3aa: CASSELTGGWDQPQHF